Here is one T cell receptor beta chain with its context. The junction and the germline gene differ at one end; a read error may be behind it. Alongside a J-beta primer mix, a sample-barcoded 5' primer served in a second PCR lasting about 7 to 12 cycles. TCRdb fed the 5' RACE reads into MiXCR, producing one record per CDR3 protein. Here the sample spans 550,000 to 750,000 distinct CDR3 sequences, roughly 21% being singletons. This sample stems from a study of blood T cells in healthy people across ages. Germline V gene lookup returns CDR1 MNHEY and CDR2 SMNVEV (reference sequence). The CDR3 spans 14 residues.

The genes are TRBV27 and TRBJ2-2; D unresolved. The origin of this receptor is a man between 65 and 85 years old in good health. The material sequenced was blood. The CDR3 bases are TGCGCCAGCAGCTTGTTTACTAACACCGGGGAGCTGTTTTTT. Protein: CASSLFTNTGELFF.